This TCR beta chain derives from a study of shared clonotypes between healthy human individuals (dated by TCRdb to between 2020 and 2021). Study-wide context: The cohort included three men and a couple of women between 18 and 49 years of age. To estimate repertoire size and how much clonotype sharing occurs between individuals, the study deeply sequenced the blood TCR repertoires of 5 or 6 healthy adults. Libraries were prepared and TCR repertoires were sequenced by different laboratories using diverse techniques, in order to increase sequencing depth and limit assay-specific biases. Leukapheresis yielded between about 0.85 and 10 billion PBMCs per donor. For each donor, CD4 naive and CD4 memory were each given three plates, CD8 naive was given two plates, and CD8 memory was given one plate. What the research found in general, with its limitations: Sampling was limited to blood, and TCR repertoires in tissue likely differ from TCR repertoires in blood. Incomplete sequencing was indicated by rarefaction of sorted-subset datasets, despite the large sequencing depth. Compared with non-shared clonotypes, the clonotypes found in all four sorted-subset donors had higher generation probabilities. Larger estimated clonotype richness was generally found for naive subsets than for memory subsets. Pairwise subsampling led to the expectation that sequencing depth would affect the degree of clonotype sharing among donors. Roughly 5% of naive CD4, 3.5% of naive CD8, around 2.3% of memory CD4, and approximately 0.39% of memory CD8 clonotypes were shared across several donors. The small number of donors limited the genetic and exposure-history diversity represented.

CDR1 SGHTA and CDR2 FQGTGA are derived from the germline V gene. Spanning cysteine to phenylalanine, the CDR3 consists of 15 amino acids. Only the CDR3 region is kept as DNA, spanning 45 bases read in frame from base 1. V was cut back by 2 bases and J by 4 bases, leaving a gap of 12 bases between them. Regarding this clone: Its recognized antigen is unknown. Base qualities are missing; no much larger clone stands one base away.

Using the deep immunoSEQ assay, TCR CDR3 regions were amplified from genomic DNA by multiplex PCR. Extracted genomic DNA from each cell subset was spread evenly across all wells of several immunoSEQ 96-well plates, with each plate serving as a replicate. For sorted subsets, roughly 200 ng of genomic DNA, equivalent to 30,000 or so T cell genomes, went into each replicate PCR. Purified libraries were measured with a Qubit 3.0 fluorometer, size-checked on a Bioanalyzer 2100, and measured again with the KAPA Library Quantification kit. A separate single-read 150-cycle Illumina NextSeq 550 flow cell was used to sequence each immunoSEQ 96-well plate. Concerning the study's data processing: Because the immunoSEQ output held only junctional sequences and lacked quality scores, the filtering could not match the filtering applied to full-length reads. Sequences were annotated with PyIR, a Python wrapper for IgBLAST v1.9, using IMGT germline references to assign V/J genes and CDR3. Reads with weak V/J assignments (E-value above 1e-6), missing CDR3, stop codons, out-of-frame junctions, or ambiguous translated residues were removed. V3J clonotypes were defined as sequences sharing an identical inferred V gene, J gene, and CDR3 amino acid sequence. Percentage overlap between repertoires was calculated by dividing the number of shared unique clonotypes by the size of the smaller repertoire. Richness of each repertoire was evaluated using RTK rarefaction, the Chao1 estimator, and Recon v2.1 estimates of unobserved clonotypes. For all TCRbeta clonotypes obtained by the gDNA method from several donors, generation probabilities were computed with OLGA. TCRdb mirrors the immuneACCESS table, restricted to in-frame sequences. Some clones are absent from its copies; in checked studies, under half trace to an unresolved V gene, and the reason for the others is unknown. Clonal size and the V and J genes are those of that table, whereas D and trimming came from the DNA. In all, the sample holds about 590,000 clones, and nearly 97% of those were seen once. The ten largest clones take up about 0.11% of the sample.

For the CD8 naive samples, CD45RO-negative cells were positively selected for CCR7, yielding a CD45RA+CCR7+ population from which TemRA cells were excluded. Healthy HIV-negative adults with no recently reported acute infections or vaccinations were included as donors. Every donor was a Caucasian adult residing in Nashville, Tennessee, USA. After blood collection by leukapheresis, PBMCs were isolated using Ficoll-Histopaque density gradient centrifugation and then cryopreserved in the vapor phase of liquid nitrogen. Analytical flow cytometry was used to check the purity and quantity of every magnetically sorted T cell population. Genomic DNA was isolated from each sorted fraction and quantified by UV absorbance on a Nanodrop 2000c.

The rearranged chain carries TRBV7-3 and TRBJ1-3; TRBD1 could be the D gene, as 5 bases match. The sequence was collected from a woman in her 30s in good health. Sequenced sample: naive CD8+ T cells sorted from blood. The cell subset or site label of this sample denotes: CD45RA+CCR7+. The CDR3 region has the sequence CASSLLQGPGNTIYF. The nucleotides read TGTGCCAGCAGCTTATTGCAGGGTCCAGGAAACACCATATATTTT. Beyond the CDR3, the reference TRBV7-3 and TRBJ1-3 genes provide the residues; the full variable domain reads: GAGVSQTPSNKVTEKGKYVELRCDPISGHTALYWYRQSLGQGPEFLIYFQGTGAADDSGLPNDRFFAVRPEGSVSTLKIQRTERGDSAVYLCASSLLQGPGNTIYFGEGSWLTVV.